This T cell receptor (beta chain) was identified during a study of blood T cell repertoires in COVID-19. Study-wide context: T cells, B-cell-depleted T cells, or PBMCs supplied cDNA or gDNA.

CDR3 size: 14 residues. Per the germline V gene, CDR1 is SGHTA and CDR2 is FQGNSA. Trimming removed 5 bases from V and 5 bases from J; junction bases left unmatched: 7. Per the original data handling: Reference gene primer amplification yielded estimated nucleated cell counts. Clones were read by immunoSEQ multiplex PCR, and TCRdb kept only the in-frame ones, dropping some. V, J and clone size reflect that table, while D and trimming were determined from the DNA. The data contain over 65,000 clones, around 90% of them singletons. This receptor was taken from a woman aged 80 or over with acute or convalescent COVID-19. The sequencing sample was made of peripheral blood. The chain is built from TRBV7-2 and TRBJ1-2; 8 nucleotides align to TRBD1. The CDR3 DNA reads as TGTGCCAGCAGCCCGGACAGGGACAGGTATGGCTACACCTTC. This translates into CASSPDRDRYGYTF.